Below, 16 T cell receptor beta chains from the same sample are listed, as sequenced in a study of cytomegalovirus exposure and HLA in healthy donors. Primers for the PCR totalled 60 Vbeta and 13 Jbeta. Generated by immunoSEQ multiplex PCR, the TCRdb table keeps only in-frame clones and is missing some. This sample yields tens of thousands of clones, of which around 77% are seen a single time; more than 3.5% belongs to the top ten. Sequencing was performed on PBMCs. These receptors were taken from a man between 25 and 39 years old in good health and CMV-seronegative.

The CDR3 region is CASSPSGSKNIQYF. DNA for the CDR3: TGTGCCAGCAGCCCCTCGGGTAGCAAAAACATTCAGTACTTC. J is TRBJ2-4 and V is TRBV6-5, with D unresolved. Germline loops: CDR1 MNHEY, CDR2 SVGAGI. Trimming shortened V by 6 bases and J by 3 bases, and 12 bases separated the two germline ends. The CDR3 spans 14 residues.

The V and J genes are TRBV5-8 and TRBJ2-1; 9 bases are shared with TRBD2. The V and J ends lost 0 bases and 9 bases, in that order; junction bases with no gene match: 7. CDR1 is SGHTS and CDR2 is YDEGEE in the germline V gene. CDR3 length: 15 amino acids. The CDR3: CASSLEASGVSEQFF. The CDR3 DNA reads TGTGCCAGCAGCTTGGAGGCTAGCGGGGTTTCTGAGCAGTTCTTC.

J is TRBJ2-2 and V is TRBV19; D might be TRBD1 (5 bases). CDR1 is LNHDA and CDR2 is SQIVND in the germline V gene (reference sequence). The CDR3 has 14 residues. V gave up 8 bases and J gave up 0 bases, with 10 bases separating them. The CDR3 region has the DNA TGTGCCAGTGAACAGGTCCCGAACACCGGGGAGCTGTTTTTT. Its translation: CASEQVPNTGELFF.

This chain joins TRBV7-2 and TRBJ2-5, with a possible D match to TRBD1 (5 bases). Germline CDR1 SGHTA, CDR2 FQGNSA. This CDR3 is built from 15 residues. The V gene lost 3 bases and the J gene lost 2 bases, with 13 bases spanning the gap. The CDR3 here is CASSFWGNFQETQYF. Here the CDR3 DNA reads TGTGCCAGCAGCTTTTGGGGCAACTTTCAAGAGACCCAGTACTTC.

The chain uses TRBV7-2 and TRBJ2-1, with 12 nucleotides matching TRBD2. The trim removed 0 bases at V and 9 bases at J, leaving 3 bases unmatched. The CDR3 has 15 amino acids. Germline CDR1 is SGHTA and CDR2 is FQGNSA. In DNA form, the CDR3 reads TGTGCCAGCAGCTTAGCGTCTAGCGGGAGGGGTGAGCAGTTCTTC. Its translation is CASSLASSGRGEQFF.

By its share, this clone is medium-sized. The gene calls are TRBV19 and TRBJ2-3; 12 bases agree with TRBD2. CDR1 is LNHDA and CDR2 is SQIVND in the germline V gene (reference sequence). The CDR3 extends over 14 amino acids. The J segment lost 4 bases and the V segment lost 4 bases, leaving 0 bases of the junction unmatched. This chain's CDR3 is CASSRTSGADTQYF. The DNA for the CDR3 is TGTGCCAGTAGTAGGACTAGCGGGGCAGATACGCAGTATTTT.

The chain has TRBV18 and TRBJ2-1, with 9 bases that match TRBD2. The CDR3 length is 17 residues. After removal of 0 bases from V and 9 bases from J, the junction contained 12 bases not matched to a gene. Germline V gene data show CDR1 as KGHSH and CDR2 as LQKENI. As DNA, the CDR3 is TGTGCCAGCTCACCACCTGGACTAGCGTCGGCGCGGGGTGAGCAGTTCTTC. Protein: CASSPPGLASARGEQFF. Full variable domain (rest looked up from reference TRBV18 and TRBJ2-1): NAGVMQNPRHLVRRRGQEARLRCSPMKGHSHVYWYRQLPEEGLKFMVYLQKENIIDESGMPKERFSAEFPKEGPSILRIQQVVRGDSAAYFCASSPPGLASARGEQFFGPGTRLTVL.

CDR3 loop: CASSIRGEGYTF. CDR3 bases: TGTGCCAGTAGTATTCGGGGTGAAGGCTACACCTTC. This chain joins TRBV19 and TRBJ1-2, with no clear D. Germline loops: CDR1 LNHDA, CDR2 SQIVND (reference sequence). This CDR3 region has 12 residues. The V end was cut by 3 bases, the J end by 8 bases, with 10 bases between. The whole variable domain, filled in from reference TRBV19 and TRBJ1-2, reads DGGITQSPKYLFRKEGQNVTLSCEQNLNHDAMYWYRQDPGQGLRLIYYSQIVNDFQKGDIAEGYSVSREKKESFPLTVTSAQKNPTAFYLCASSIRGEGYTFGSGTRLTVV.

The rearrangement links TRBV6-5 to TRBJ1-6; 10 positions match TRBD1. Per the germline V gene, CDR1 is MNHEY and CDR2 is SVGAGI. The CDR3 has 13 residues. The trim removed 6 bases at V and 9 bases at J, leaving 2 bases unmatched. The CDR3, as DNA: TGTGCCAGCAGGGGGGACAGGGGTTCACCCCTCCACTTT. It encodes CASRGDRGSPLHF.

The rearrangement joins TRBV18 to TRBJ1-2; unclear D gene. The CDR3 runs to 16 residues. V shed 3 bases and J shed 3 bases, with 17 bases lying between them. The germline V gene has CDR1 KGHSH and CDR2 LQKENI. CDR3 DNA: TGTGCCAGCTCACCTGACTATAGGGAATCGCACTATGGCTACACCTTC. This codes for CASSPDYRESHYGYTF.

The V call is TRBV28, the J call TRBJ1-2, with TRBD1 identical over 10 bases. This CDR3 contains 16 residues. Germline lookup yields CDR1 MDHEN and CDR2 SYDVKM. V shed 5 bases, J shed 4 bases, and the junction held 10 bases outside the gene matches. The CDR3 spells CASSMTDRGSIYGYTF. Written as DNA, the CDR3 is TGTGCCAGCAGTATGACGGACAGGGGGAGTATCTATGGCTACACCTTC.

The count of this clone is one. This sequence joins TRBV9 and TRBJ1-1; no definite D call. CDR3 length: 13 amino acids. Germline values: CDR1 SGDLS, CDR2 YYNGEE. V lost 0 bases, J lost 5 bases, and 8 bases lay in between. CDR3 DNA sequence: TGTGCCAGCAGCGTAGTAGAAACGACTGAAGCTTTCTTT. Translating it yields CASSVVETTEAFF.

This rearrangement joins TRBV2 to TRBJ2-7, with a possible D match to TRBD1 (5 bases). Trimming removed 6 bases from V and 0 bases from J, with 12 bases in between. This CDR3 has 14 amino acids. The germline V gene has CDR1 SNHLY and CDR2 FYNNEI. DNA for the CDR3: TGTGCCAGCAGGACTGGGGCAGCCTCCTACGAGCAGTACTTC. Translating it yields CASRTGAASYEQYF.

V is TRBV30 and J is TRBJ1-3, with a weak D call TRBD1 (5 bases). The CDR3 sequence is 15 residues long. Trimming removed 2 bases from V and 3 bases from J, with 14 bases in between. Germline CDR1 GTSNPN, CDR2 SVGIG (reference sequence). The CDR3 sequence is CAWSSAGGGGNTIYF. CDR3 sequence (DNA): TGTGCCTGGAGTTCGGCCGGGGGTGGTGGAAACACCATATATTTT.

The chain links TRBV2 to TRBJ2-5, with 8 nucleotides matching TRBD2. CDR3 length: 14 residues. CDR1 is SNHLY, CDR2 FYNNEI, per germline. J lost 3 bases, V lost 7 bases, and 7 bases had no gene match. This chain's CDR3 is CASTPGLGEETQYF. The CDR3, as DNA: TGTGCCAGCACCCCGGGACTAGGGGAAGAGACCCAGTACTTC.

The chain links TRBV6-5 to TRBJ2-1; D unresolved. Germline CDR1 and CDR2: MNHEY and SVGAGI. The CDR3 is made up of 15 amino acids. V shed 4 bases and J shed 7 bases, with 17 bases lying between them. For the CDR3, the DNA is TGTGCCAGCAGTTCCCGGGTCGGGTACGTGAATGAGCAGTTCTTC. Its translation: CASSSRVGYVNEQFF.